Presented here are 25 T cell receptor beta chains from one specimen sequenced in a study of beta chain features in type 1 diabetes. The entirety of the isolated RNA underwent reverse transcription, so expressed TCRB transcripts were sequenced. Method: immunoSEQ multiplex PCR; TCRdb's copy keeps in-frame clones and lacks some. The sample records 200,000 to 250,000 clones, over 8.5% being singletons. Sequenced material: naive CD4+ T cells from blood. These receptors were collected from a young woman in good health.

This clone was detected a few times. J is TRBJ1-2 and V is TRBV5-4; a possible D gene is TRBD1 (6 bases). The CDR3 is 14 residues long. CDR1 and CDR2 (germline): SGHNT, YYREEE (reference sequence). V was trimmed by 1 base and J by 3 bases, leaving 10 bases between them. The CDR3 DNA follows: TGTGCCAGCAGCTTGCCCCCAGGGGACTATGGCTACACCTTC. Its translation is CASSLPPGDYGYTF.

This clone was seen a few times. V usage is TRBV5-4 and J usage is TRBJ2-3, with 9 bases lining up with TRBD2. V was pared by 2 bases and J by 4 bases, with 2 bases of the junction left unmatched. CDR3 length: 14 residues. Germline assignment: CDR1 SGHNT and CDR2 YYREEE (reference sequence). This CDR3 is CASSLAGGSDTQYF. The CDR3 DNA sequence: TGTGCCAGCAGCTTAGCGGGAGGATCAGATACGCAGTATTTT.

The gene calls are TRBV4-1 and TRBJ2-1; 15 bases align to TRBD2. The CDR3 length is 19 residues. The J segment lost 3 bases and the V segment lost 6 bases, leaving 12 bases of the junction unmatched. CDR1 and CDR2 (germline): MGHRA, YSYEKL. This chain's CDR3 is CASRAGLAGGPGSYNEQFF. CDR3 nucleotides: TGCGCCAGCAGAGCAGGACTAGCGGGAGGGCCTGGTAGCTACAATGAGCAGTTCTTC.

In this sample, this clone turned up a few times. The chain combines TRBV7-8 with TRBJ2-2; 8 bases align to TRBD2. Germline loops: CDR1 SGHVS, CDR2 FQNEAQ. V was pared by 7 bases and J by 0 bases, with 7 bases of the junction left unmatched. The CDR3 totals 16 residues. The CDR3 sequence: CASNNVAGTNTGELFF. The CDR3, as DNA: TGTGCCAGCAACAACGTAGCGGGAACGAACACCGGGGAGCTGTTTTTT.

The chain uses TRBV7-3 and TRBJ1-6, with D unclear. The V gene's germline CDR1 is SGHTA and CDR2 FQGTGA. V lost 0 bases, J lost 12 bases, and 12 bases lay in between. The CDR3 runs 14 residues. CDR3 loop: CASSLTAEGQPLHF. The CDR3 nucleotides are TGTGCCAGCAGCTTAACGGCAGAGGGTCAACCCCTCCACTTT.

In this sample, this clone turned up a few times. The genes are TRBV18 and TRBJ2-7, with 8 bases that match TRBD1. CDR1 KGHSH and CDR2 LQKENI come from the germline V gene. The CDR3 is made up of 14 amino acids. J lost 3 bases, V lost 4 bases, and 5 bases had no gene match. The CDR3 protein is CASSRGQGNYEQYF. The CDR3 region has the DNA TGTGCCAGCTCACGAGGACAGGGTAACTACGAGCAGTACTTC.

The rearrangement joins TRBV29-1 to TRBJ2-7; D may be TRBD2 (6 bases). Per the germline V gene, CDR1 is SQVTM and CDR2 is ANQGSEA. The CDR3 runs to 12 residues. Trimming removed 4 bases at V and 7 bases at J, with 14 bases between. The CDR3 sequence is CSVGDRGREQYF. CDR3 in DNA: TGCAGCGTTGGGGATCGGGGGAGGGAGCAGTACTTC.

There are a few counts of this clone. The chain combines TRBV5-5 with TRBJ2-7, with 12 bases aligning to TRBD2. Germline CDR1 SGHKS, CDR2 YYEKEE (reference sequence). V lost 3 bases, J lost 6 bases, and 4 bases stayed unmatched. CDR3 length equals 14 residues. CDR3 coding DNA: TGTGCCAGCAGCTCGACTAGCGGGAGCGCCGAGCAGTACTTC. Translation: CASSSTSGSAEQYF.

In DNA, the CDR3 is TGTGCCAGCAGCGTAGAGGGGGCTATTACCGGGGAGCTGTTTTTT. Translating gives CASSVEGAITGELFF. The gene calls are TRBV9 and TRBJ2-2, with TRBD1 matching over 7 bases. Germline values: CDR1 SGDLS, CDR2 YYNGEE. The CDR3 extends over 15 amino acids. Trimming at V came to 0 bases and at J to 5 bases, leaving 4 bases not matched to a gene.

In this sample, this clone turned up a few times. The V gene is TRBV30, the J gene TRBJ2-3; 12 bases match TRBD2. The length of the CDR3 is 17 residues. After removal of 2 bases from V and 2 bases from J, the junction contained 8 bases not matched to a gene. Germline lookup yields CDR1 GTSNPN and CDR2 SVGIG (reference sequence). Here the CDR3 reads CAWSSTRTSGITDTQYF. The CDR3, as DNA: TGTGCCTGGAGTTCTACTCGGACTAGCGGGATCACAGATACGCAGTATTTT.

The chain combines TRBV30 with TRBJ2-1; 8 positions agree with TRBD2. CDR3 length: 17 residues. CDR1 is GTSNPN, CDR2 SVGIG, per germline (reference sequence). V gave up 0 bases and J gave up 2 bases; unmatched junction bases: 9. The CDR3 DNA reads as TGTGCCTGGAGTGTCCGATCAGCGACTAGCGCCTACAATGAGCAGTTCTTC. It translates to CAWSVRSATSAYNEQFF.

The sample holds a few counts of this clone. The chain carries TRBV18 and TRBJ1-2, with unresolved D. V lost 5 bases to trimming and J lost 4 bases, with 17 bases between them. The CDR3 length is 15 residues. Germline assignment: CDR1 KGHSH and CDR2 LQKENI. The CDR3 nucleotides are TGTGCCAGCTCAGTTGGCACAGATCACTTCTATGGCTACACCTTC. It yields the protein CASSVGTDHFYGYTF.

This clone has more than one count but fewer than ten. The chain couples TRBV6-5 to TRBJ1-1, with D maybe TRBD1 (5 bases). Germline-derived CDR1 and CDR2 are MNHEY and SVGAGI. With 5 bases removed from V and 1 base from J, the gap between germline ends came to 8 bases. This CDR3 is 13 amino acids long. In DNA, the CDR3 is TGTGCCAGCAGTCTGGGGGGGAACACTGAAGCTTTCTTT. It encodes CASSLGGNTEAFF.

This clone was recorded a few times. The genes are TRBV5-1 and TRBJ2-6; D is ambiguous. Per germline, CDR1 SGHRS and CDR2 YFSETQ. There are 15 residues in the CDR3. Trimming took 5 bases from V and 2 from J, leaving 11 bases between them. In DNA form, the CDR3 reads TGCGCCAGCAGTGTGGGCGTTACTGGGGCCAACGTCCTGACTTTC. This encodes CASSVGVTGANVLTF.

This clone was counted between two and nine times. The chain combines TRBV29-1 with TRBJ1-1; a weak D match, TRBD1 (5 bases). This CDR3 spans 13 amino acids. Trimming removed 1 base from V and 11 bases from J, with 17 bases in between. The V gene's germline CDR1 is SQVTM and CDR2 ANQGSEA. CDR3 protein: CSVEVRGLVGAFF. The CDR3 DNA sequence: TGCAGCGTTGAAGTAAGGGGCCTAGTGGGGGCTTTCTTT.

This clone was observed a few times. The chain employs TRBV29-1 and TRBJ2-1, with 13 bases identical to TRBD2. The V and J ends lost 5 bases and 9 bases, in that order; junction bases with no gene match: 7. This CDR3 is 14 amino acids long. Germline V lookup: CDR1 SQVTM, CDR2 ANQGSEA. The CDR3 DNA follows: TGCAGCGTTTCAAGGACTAGCGGGAGTATTGAGCAGTTCTTC. This codes for CSVSRTSGSIEQFF.

This clone has just a few counts. The chain has TRBV19 and TRBJ2-1, with a weak D call TRBD2 (6 bases). Germline assignment: CDR1 LNHDA and CDR2 SQIVND (reference sequence). The CDR3 is 14 residues long. V dropped 4 bases and J dropped 3 bases, with 10 bases sitting between them. The CDR3 nucleotides read TGTGCCAGTAGTAGCCGGGACTTCTACAATGAGCAGTTCTTC. Its protein product is CASSSRDFYNEQFF.

The sample holds a few counts of this clone. This chain links TRBV7-9 with TRBJ2-3, with D uncertain. V was trimmed by 1 base and J by 5 bases, leaving 10 bases between them. The CDR3 is 14 amino acids. Germline values: CDR1 SEHNR, CDR2 FQNEAQ (reference sequence). The CDR3 DNA reads TGTGCCAGCAGCTTAGGTAGTCCTGGAGATACGCAGTATTTT. This codes for CASSLGSPGDTQYF.

The chain is built from TRBV9 and TRBJ2-7; 7 bases line up with TRBD1. V dropped 3 bases and J dropped 6; count of bases not matched to a gene: 12. CDR3 length: 15 residues. CDR1 is SGDLS, CDR2 YYNGEE, per germline. The CDR3 coding sequence is TGTGCCAGCAGCGCCACGGGGACAGTGTCTTCCGAGCAGTACTTC. Its protein product is CASSATGTVSSEQYF.

This clone was counted between two and nine times. The chain combines TRBV6-1 with TRBJ2-1; possibly TRBD2 for D (6 bases). From germline, CDR1 is MNHNS and CDR2 SASEGT. Trimming removed 6 bases at V and 6 bases at J, with 6 bases between. CDR3 size: 11 residues. The CDR3, as DNA: TGTGCCAGCAGGACTAGCAATGAGCAGTTCTTC. It codes for CASRTSNEQFF.

V is TRBV5-1 and J is TRBJ2-3, with D tentatively TRBD1 (6 bases). Trimming stripped 4 bases from V and 1 base from J, with 13 bases between. The CDR3 extends over 15 amino acids. Germline CDR1 SGHRS, CDR2 YFSETQ. The CDR3 is CASSLTGWGTDTQYF. The CDR3 coding sequence is TGCGCCAGCAGCCTTACAGGGTGGGGCACAGATACGCAGTATTTT. Full variable domain (outside the CDR3, taken from reference TRBV5-1 and TRBJ2-3): KAGVTQTPRYLIKTRGQQVTLSCSPISGHRSVSWYQQTPGQGLQFLFEYFSETQRNKGNFPGRFSGRQFSNSRSEMNVSTLELGDSALYLCASSLTGWGTDTQYFGPGTRLTVL.

This clone turned up a few times. CDR3 sequence (DNA): TGTGCCAGCAGTGCCGACAGGGGAAGCAATCAGCCCCAGCATTTT. Translation: CASSADRGSNQPQHF. This sequence joins TRBV6-1 and TRBJ1-5, with 8 nucleotides matching TRBD1. CDR1 and CDR2 (germline): MNHNS, SASEGT. J gave up 1 base and V 4 bases, and 3 bases lay outside the gene matches. The length of the CDR3 is 15 residues.

This clone was counted between two and nine times. V and J are TRBV11-2 and TRBJ2-5; 11 bases match TRBD2. The length of the CDR3 is 16 residues. Losses at the gene ends were 1 base for V and 0 bases for J; bases not matched to a gene: 1. The germline V gene encodes CDR1 SGHAT and CDR2 FQNNGV. CDR3 region: CASSLGTSGYQETQYF. The DNA of the CDR3 is TGTGCCAGCAGCTTAGGGACTAGCGGGTACCAAGAGACCCAGTACTTC.

The rearrangement joins TRBV10-3 to TRBJ1-5, with TRBD1 matching 8 bases. Germline V gene data show CDR1 as ENHRY and CDR2 as SYGVKD. Unmatched junction bases numbered 8, after V lost 3 bases and J lost 10 bases. The CDR3 is 14 amino acids. The CDR3 sequence: CAISDGTGQGPQHF. The CDR3 nucleotides read TGTGCCATCAGTGATGGGACAGGCCAGGGACCCCAGCATTTT.

This clone turned up a few times. V usage is TRBV2 and J usage is TRBJ1-5; D is perhaps TRBD1 (5 bases). With 6 bases removed from V and 0 bases from J, the gap between germline ends came to 12 bases. Germline CDR1 is SNHLY and CDR2 is FYNNEI. The CDR3 has 15 residues. CDR3 sequence (DNA): TGTGCCAGCAGCCGGGGCGGGACTAGCAATCAGCCCCAGCATTTT. Translating it yields CASSRGGTSNQPQHF.